The T cell receptor (beta chain) described here comes from a study of T cells in Graves' hyperthyroidism and ophthalmopathy. Findings of the study overall: In blood, most of the thyroid clonotypes expanded above 0.001 were also present.

This CDR3 is 15 amino acids long. Germline lookup yields CDR1 WNHNN and CDR2 SYGVQD (reference sequence). V was clipped by 0 bases and J by 6 bases, with 14 bases between them. Graves' hyperthyroidism showing no ophthalmopathy progression within 18 months was considered stable. Recently diagnosed hyperthyroidism of less than 2 months' duration affected patients aged 18 to 65. Patients with uncontrolled infections, other autoimmune diseases, pregnancy or lactation were excluded. TCR beta CDR3 regions were amplified from RNA transcripts. In the first-round RT-PCR of the TCR CDR3, the HTBI primer set was used. From the multiplex PCR reads, TCRdb called clonotypes with MiXCR, one entry per CDR3 protein. This sample has about 610,000 distinct CDR3 sequences, with about 43% found just once. In regard to this clonotype: As yet, its antigen is unknown.

The TCR sequence derives from a woman in her late teens or twenties with Graves' hyperthyroidism. The chain has TRBV10-1 and TRBJ1-1, with D tentatively TRBD1 (6 bases). The sample was peripheral blood or thyroid tissue (not recorded which). As DNA, the CDR3 is TGCGCCAGCAGTGAGTCGAACAGGGTGAGCCCTGAAGCTTTCTTT. It translates to CASSESNRVSPEAFF.